The subject of this entry is one T cell receptor beta chain. Antigen unknown. The sample comes from a study of OX40 agonist ivuxolimab in advanced cancers. Study at large: Of mixed ages from roughly 23 to 80 and averaging around 60 years, the group was just under 85% male. The study reported partial responses in three patients: one hepatocellular carcinoma, two cutaneous melanoma.

The cohort excluded patients with autoimmune disease history or systemic immunosuppression. CDR1 MDHEN and CDR2 SYDVKM come from the germline V gene. There are 14 residues in the CDR3. V was trimmed by 7 bases and J by 10 bases, leaving 17 bases between them. The data were produced by immunoSEQ multiplex PCR, yet TCRdb's version contains in-frame clones alone and is incomplete. The profile covers about 84,000 clones, with roughly nine tenths appearing a single time and about 0.2% taken by the ten largest. Findings and caveats of the study: Both blood CD4+ and CD8+ T cells showed clonal growth by week 6 at 0.1 to 3.0 mg/kg.

The TCR comes from an adult with an advanced solid tumor such as melanoma, head and neck, liver or kidney cancer. Material: CD4+ or CD8+ T cells sorted from blood, obtained in a trial of the OX40 agonist ivuxolimab. The chain couples TRBV28 to TRBJ1-6, with a tentative D call TRBD1 (6 bases). CDR3 coding DNA: TGTGCCAGCAACCCGCGGGGGCGGAACTCACCCCTCCACTTT. Translating gives CASNPRGRNSPLHF.